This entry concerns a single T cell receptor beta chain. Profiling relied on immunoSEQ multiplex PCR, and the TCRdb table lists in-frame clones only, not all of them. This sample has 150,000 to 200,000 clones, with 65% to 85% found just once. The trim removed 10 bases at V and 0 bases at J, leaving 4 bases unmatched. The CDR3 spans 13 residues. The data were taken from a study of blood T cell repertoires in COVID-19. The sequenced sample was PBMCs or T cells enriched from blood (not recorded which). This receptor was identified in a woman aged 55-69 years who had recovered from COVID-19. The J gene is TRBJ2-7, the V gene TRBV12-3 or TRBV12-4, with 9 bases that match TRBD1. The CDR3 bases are TGTGCCACGGGACAGGGAGTCTCCTACGAGCAGTACTTC. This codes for CATGQGVSYEQYF.